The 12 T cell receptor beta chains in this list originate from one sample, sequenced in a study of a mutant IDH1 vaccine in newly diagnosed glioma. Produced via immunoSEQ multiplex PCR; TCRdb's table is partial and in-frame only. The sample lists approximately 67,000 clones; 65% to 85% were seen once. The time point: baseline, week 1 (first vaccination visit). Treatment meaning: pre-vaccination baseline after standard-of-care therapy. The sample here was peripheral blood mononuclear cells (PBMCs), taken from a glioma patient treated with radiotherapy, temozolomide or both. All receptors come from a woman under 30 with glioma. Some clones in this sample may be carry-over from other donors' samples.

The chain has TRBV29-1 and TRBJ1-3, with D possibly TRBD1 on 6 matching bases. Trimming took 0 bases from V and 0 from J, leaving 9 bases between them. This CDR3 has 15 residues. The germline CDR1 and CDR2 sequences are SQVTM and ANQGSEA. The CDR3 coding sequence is TGCAGCGTTGAAGATGGGACAAGCTCTGGAAACACCATATATTTT. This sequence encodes CSVEDGTSSGNTIYF.

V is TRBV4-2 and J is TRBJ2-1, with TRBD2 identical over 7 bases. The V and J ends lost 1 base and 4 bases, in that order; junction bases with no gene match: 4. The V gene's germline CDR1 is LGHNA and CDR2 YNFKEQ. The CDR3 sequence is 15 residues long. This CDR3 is CASSQVGGGYNEQFF. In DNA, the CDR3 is TGTGCCAGCAGCCAAGTGGGCGGGGGTTACAATGAGCAGTTCTTC.

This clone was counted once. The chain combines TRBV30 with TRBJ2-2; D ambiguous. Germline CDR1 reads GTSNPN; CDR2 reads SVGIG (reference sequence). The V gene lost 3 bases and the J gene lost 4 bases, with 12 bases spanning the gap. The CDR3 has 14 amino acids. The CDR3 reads CAWRAGLLTGELFF. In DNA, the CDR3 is TGTGCCTGGAGGGCCGGGCTGCTCACCGGGGAGCTGTTTTTT.

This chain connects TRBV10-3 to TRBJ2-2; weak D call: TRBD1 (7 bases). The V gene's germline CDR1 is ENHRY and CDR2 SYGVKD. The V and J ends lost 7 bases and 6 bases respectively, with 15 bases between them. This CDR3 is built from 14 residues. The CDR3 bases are TGTGCCATCACCGAGCAGGGGGGAGCCGGGGAGCTGTTTTTT. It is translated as CAITEQGGAGELFF.

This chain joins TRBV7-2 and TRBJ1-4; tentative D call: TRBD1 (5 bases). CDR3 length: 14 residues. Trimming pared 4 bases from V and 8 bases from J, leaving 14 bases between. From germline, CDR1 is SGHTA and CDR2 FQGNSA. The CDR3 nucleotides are TGTGCCAGCAGCTCGCTGGGGACGCGCGAAAAACTGTTTTTT. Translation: CASSSLGTREKLFF.

This CDR3 is CASSLTGGVAFF. The CDR3 DNA sequence: TGTGCCAGCAGCTTGACAGGGGGCGTAGCTTTCTTT. The V gene is TRBV13, the J gene TRBJ1-1; 10 bases align to TRBD1. V lost 3 bases to trimming and J lost 10 bases; unmatched junction nucleotides: 2. Germline lookup yields CDR1 PRHDT and CDR2 FYEKMQ (reference sequence). This CDR3 contains 12 residues. The full variable domain, completed using reference TRBV13 and TRBJ1-1, is AAGVIQSPRHLIKEKRETATLKCYPIPRHDTVYWYQQGPGQDPQFLISFYEKMQSDKGSIPDRFSAQQFSDYHSELNMSSLELGDSALYFCASSLTGGVAFFGQGTRLTVV.

CDR3 sequence: CASSSSGTEIGNTIYF. The CDR3, as DNA: TGTGCCAGCAGCTCCTCCGGGACAGAGATTGGAAACACCATATATTTT. The chain joins TRBV13 to TRBJ1-3, with TRBD1 matching over 7 bases. This CDR3 contains 16 residues. CDR1 PRHDT and CDR2 FYEKMQ come from the germline V gene (reference sequence). V shed 4 bases, J shed 3 bases, and the junction held 9 bases outside the gene matches.

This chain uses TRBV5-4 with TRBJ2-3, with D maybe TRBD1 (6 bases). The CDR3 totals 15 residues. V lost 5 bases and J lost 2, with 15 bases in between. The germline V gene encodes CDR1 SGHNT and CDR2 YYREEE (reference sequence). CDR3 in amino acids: CASSKTGSITDTQYF. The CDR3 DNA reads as TGTGCCAGCAGTAAGACAGGTTCGATCACAGATACGCAGTATTTT.

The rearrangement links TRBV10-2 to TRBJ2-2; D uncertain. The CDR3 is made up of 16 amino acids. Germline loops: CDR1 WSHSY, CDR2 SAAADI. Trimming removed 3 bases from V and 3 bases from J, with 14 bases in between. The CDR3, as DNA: TGCGCCAGCAGTGATTGGGCCCTGGGTGACACCGGGGAGCTGTTTTTT. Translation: CASSDWALGDTGELFF.

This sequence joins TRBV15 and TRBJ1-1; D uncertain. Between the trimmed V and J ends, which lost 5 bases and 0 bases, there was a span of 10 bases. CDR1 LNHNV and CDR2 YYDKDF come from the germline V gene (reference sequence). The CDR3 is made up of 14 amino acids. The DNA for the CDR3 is TGTGCCACCAGCGAAGAACCCGTGAACACTGAAGCTTTCTTT. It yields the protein CATSEEPVNTEAFF. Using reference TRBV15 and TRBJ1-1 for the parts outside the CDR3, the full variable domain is DAMVIQNPRYQVTQFGKPVTLSCSQTLNHNVMYWYQQKSSQAPKLLFHYYDKDFNNEADTPDNFQSRRPNTSFCFLDIRSPGLGDTAMYLCATSEEPVNTEAFFGQGTRLTVV.

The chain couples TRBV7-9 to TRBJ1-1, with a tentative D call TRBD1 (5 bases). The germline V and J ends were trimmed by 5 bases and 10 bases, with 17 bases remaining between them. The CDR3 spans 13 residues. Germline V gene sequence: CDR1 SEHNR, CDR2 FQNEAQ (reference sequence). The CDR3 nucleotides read TGTGCCAGCAGCCCTATGGGGGGAAGCCTAGCTTTCTTT. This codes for CASSPMGGSLAFF. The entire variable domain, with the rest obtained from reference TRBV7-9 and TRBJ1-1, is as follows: DTGVSQNPRHKITKRGQNVTFRCDPISEHNRLYWYRQTLGQGPEFLTYFQNEAQLEKSRLLSDRFSAERPKGSFSTLEIQRTEQGDSAMYLCASSPMGGSLAFFGQGTRLTVV.

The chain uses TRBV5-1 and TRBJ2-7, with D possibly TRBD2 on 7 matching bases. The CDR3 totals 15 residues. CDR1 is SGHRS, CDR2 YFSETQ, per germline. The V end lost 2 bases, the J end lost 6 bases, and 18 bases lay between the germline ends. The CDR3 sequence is CASSLAVGGASEQYF. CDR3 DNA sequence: TGCGCCAGCAGCTTAGCCGTTGGGGGGGCGAGCGAGCAGTACTTC.